This T cell receptor (beta chain) is from a study of cytomegalovirus exposure and HLA in healthy donors. The CDR3 covers 15 residues. Germline CDR1 is SGHNT and CDR2 is YYREEE (reference sequence). V gave up 4 bases and J gave up 2 bases; unmatched junction bases: 5. On this clone: What it binds is unknown.

60 Vbeta and 13 Jbeta primers were used in PCR. Assay used: immunoSEQ multiplex PCR; TCRdb lists only in-frame clones, some missing. Altogether roughly 160,000 clones are present, roughly two thirds being singletons, with the ten largest covering under 3.5%. Study-level points and caveats: A later analysis linked a missense variant in DCLRE1C to the trimming of TCR beta V and J genes. Associated with cytomegalovirus, according to the listing, were 150 to 200 TCR beta chains. Across donors, presence/absence analyses took sequencing depth to be roughly uniform.

The sequence derives from a woman aged 30 to 39 in good health and CMV-seronegative. The sample was PBMCs. V and J are TRBV5-4 and TRBJ1-2; 10 bases match TRBD1. The CDR3 is CASSGKGQGNYGYTF. The CDR3 nucleotides read TGTGCCAGCAGCGGCAAGGGACAGGGGAACTATGGCTACACCTTC.